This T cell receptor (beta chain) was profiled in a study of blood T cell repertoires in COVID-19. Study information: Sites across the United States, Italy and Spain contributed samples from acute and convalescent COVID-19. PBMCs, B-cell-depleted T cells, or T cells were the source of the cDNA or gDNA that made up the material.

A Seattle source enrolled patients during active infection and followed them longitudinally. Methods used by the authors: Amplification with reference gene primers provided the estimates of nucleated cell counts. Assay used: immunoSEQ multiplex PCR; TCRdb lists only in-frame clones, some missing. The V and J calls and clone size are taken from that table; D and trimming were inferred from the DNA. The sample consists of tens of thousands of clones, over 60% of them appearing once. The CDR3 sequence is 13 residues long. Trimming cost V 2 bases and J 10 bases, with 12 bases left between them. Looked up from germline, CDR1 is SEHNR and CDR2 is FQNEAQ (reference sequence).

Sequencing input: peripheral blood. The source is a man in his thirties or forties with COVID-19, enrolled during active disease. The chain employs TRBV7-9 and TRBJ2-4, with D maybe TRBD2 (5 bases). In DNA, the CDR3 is TGTGCCAGCAGCTTAAGCTACGAGGGAATTCAGTACTTC. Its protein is CASSLSYEGIQYF.